This TCR beta chain was captured by sequencing in a study of blood T cell repertoires in COVID-19. Study details: Both acute and convalescent COVID-19 samples were obtained from the United States, Italy and Spain. Sources were T cells, B-cell-depleted T cells, or PBMCs; the material itself was cDNA or gDNA.

Authors' processing steps: Amplification from reference gene primers served as the basis for estimated nucleated cell counts. Assay: immunoSEQ multiplex PCR; the TCRdb copy retains only in-frame clones and omits some. The V and J calls and clone size were taken over from that table, and D and trimming were inferred from the DNA. The sample consists of around 270,000 clones, about 89% of them appearing once. This TCR was recovered from a man aged 35 to 55 who had recovered from COVID-19. Material for sequencing was peripheral blood.

CDR3 loop: CATSIRGSTDTQYF. As DNA, the CDR3 is TGTGCCACCTCGATAAGGGGATCCACAGATACGCAGTATTTT. V is TRBV7-8 and J is TRBJ2-3, with a weak D call TRBD1 (5 bases). CDR1 is SGHVS, CDR2 FQNEAQ, per germline. V was clipped by 10 bases and J by 2 bases, with 16 bases between them. This CDR3 is built from 14 residues.